This T cell receptor beta chain was sequenced for a study of regulatory T cells in long-lasting Graves disease. Germline values: CDR1 SGHDT, CDR2 YYEEEE. CDR3 length: 13 residues. Trimming took off 0 bases at V and 7 bases at J, with 10 bases between the two ends. This clonotype was seen a few times. Antigen: not known. Time point here: newly diagnosed GD, antithyroid drugs for less than 3 months. Preparation of the TCR library used RNA extracted from PBMCs. Xi'an, China, was home to the endocrinology department that provided patients. Library construction for TCR beta used iRepertoire HTBI primers and Arm-PCR of CDR3 regions. One entry per CDR3 protein results from TCRdb running MiXCR on the multiplex PCR reads. The sample carries roughly 500,000 distinct CDR3 sequences, about 12% recorded once. Study-level results: Persistent disease showed a preference for TRBV28, TRBJ1-2 and TRBJ2-5.

The same data also went into a second study, on T cells in Graves' hyperthyroidism and ophthalmopathy. This second study notes: HTBI primers were employed in a first-round RT-PCR of the TCR CDR3. Through a model of 13 V-J features, ophthalmopathy was separated from stable hyperthyroidism.

The origin of this receptor is a woman aged 25-40 years with Graves disease. Sequenced material: peripheral blood mononuclear cells (PBMCs), taken at new diagnosis, from a patient treated with antithyroid drugs. The genes are TRBV5-6 and TRBJ1-2; TRBD1 might be the D (6 bases). CDR3 coding DNA: TGTGCCAGCAGCTTGGCGGGGGCAGTTGGCTACACCTTC. It translates to CASSLAGAVGYTF.